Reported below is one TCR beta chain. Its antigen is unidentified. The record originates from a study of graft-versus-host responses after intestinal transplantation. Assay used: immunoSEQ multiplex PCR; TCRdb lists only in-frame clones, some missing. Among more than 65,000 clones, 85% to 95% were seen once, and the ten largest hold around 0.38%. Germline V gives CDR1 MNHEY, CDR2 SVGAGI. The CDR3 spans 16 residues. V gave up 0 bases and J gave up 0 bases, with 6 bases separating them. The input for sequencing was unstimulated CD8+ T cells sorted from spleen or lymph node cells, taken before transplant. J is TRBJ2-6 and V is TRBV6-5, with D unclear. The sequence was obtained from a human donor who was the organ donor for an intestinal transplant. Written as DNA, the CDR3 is TGTGCCAGCAGTTACTCTGAGGTCTCTGGGGCCAACGTCCTGACTTTC. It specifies CASSYSEVSGANVLTF.